Below, 17 T cell receptor beta chains from the same sample are listed, as sequenced in a study of T cell repertoires in cytomegalovirus infection. One entry per CDR3 protein results from TCRdb running MiXCR on the reads. The sample consists of around 270,000 distinct CDR3 sequences, approximately 9.2% of them appearing once. The sequencing input was PBMCs. These receptors were taken from a human donor in good health (CMV status not recorded). Some clones in this sample may be carry-over from other donors' samples.

This clonotype showed up just a few times. The rearrangement links TRBV7-2 to TRBJ2-3; the match to TRBD2 covers 7 bases. J lost 6 bases, V lost 5 bases, and 14 bases had no gene match. This CDR3 is 16 amino acids long. CDR1 is SGHTA and CDR2 is FQGNSA in the germline V gene. The CDR3 bases are TGTGCCAGCAGCGTAAGGACGGGGGGACCCCCGGATACGCAGTATTTT. As protein: CASSVRTGGPPDTQYF.

This clonotype was picked up a small number of times. This rearrangement joins TRBV6-1 to TRBJ2-1; D may be TRBD2 (5 bases). The CDR3 totals 15 residues. Germline CDR1 reads MNHNS; CDR2 reads SASEGT. The V gene lost 10 bases and the J gene lost 8 bases, with 24 bases spanning the gap. This CDR3 reads CATYQALGRLDEQFF. CDR3 bases: TGTGCCACCTACCAGGCACTAGGGCGATTAGATGAGCAGTTCTTC.

This clonotype was counted between two and nine times. The rearrangement joins TRBV19 to TRBJ2-2, with D unresolved. The germline CDR1 and CDR2 sequences are LNHDA and SQIVND (reference sequence). The length of the CDR3 is 15 residues. V lost 1 base, J lost 3 bases, and 9 bases lay in between. The CDR3 region has the DNA TGTGCCAGTAGTATAGTTGGGGTCTACACCGGGGAGCTGTTTTTT. Protein product: CASSIVGVYTGELFF.

This clonotype was seen repeatedly, ten times or more. The rearrangement links TRBV14 to TRBJ2-7; D not certain. Germline V CDR1 and CDR2: SGHDN, FVKESK. The CDR3 runs 12 residues. Trimming took off 4 bases at V and 9 bases at J, with 13 bases between the two ends. CDR3 residues: CASSPGPIVQYF. The DNA for the CDR3 is TGTGCCAGCAGCCCCGGACCAATTGTGCAGTACTTC.

This clonotype appeared many times. The J gene is TRBJ1-6, the V gene TRBV7-6; no reliable D call. The CDR3 sequence is 15 residues long. The V end was cut by 1 base, the J end by 10 bases, with 14 bases between. The germline gives CDR1 SGHVS, CDR2 FNYEAQ. The chain's CDR3 is CASSLGTAGGSPLHF. CDR3 coding DNA: TGTGCCAGCAGCTTAGGGACGGCCGGCGGGTCACCCCTCCACTTT.

The chain joins TRBV19 to TRBJ2-5; D unresolved. CDR1 and CDR2 (germline): LNHDA, SQIVND (reference sequence). The CDR3 covers 15 residues. Trimming left V 1 base short and J 2 bases short, with 11 bases between. The CDR3 coding sequence is TGTGCCAGTAGTATAGGCGGCGCGACGCAAGAGACCCAGTACTTC. Translation: CASSIGGATQETQYF.

The V call is TRBV19, the J call TRBJ2-7; D possibly corresponds to TRBD2 (6 bases). Trimming removed 6 bases at V and 3 bases at J, with 12 bases between. Germline V gene sequence: CDR1 LNHDA, CDR2 SQIVND (reference sequence). The CDR3 extends over 13 amino acids. Here the CDR3 reads CASSRDFLYEQYF. For the CDR3, the DNA is TGTGCCAGTAGCCGGGACTTCCTCTACGAGCAGTACTTC.

This chain joins TRBV9 and TRBJ1-6; D possibly corresponds to TRBD1 (5 bases). The CDR3 loop spans 16 amino acids. Trimming took off 0 bases at V and 7 bases at J, with 14 bases between the two ends. Germline loops: CDR1 SGDLS, CDR2 YYNGEE. The CDR3 sequence is CASSVAAQVKNSPLHF. As DNA, the CDR3 is TGTGCCAGCAGCGTAGCTGCACAGGTCAAGAATTCACCCCTCCACTTT.

The V gene is TRBV30, the J gene TRBJ1-1; D gene ambiguous. Germline lookup yields CDR1 GTSNPN and CDR2 SVGIG (reference sequence). The CDR3 has 11 amino acids. V lost 3 bases and J lost 6, with 8 bases in between. The CDR3 is CAWREGAEAFF. The CDR3 region has the DNA TGTGCCTGGAGGGAGGGCGCTGAAGCTTTCTTT.

This clonotype has at least ten counts. This chain uses TRBV7-2 with TRBJ2-3; TRBD2 aligns across 14 bases. V shed 5 bases, J shed 8 bases, and the junction held 6 bases outside the gene matches. The CDR3 is made up of 15 amino acids. Germline CDR1 SGHTA, CDR2 FQGNSA. CDR3 in DNA: TGTGCCAGCAGCCCTGGACTAGCGGGGGGAGGTACGCAGTATTTT. The encoded protein is CASSPGLAGGGTQYF.

DNA for the CDR3: TGCGCCAGCAGTTCAAAACGGGAGGGAAGGTCACCCCTCCACTTT. This codes for CASSSKREGRSPLHF. The chain is built from TRBV4-1 and TRBJ1-6, with D unclear. Trimming pared 6 bases from V and 10 bases from J, leaving 19 bases between. The V gene's germline CDR1 is MGHRA and CDR2 YSYEKL. The CDR3 is 15 amino acids.

This clonotype was detected ten times or more. The V gene is TRBV7-2, the J gene TRBJ2-1; possible D gene TRBD1, 6 bases. Trimming left V 5 bases short and J 7 bases short, with 12 bases between. CDR3 length: 13 amino acids. Germline V lookup: CDR1 SGHTA, CDR2 FQGNSA. CDR3 in DNA: TGTGCCAGCAGCCTTCTCAGGGGTAATGAGCAGTTCTTC. This encodes CASSLLRGNEQFF.

This CDR3 reads CASSPGAGQPQHF. The CDR3 DNA is TGTGCCAGCAGCCCGGGGGCGGGACAGCCCCAGCATTTT. The chain has TRBV11-2 and TRBJ1-5, with D tentatively TRBD1 (6 bases). The germline CDR1 and CDR2 sequences are SGHAT and FQNNGV. V was pared by 5 bases and J by 7 bases, with 12 bases between. This CDR3 has 13 amino acids.

Ten or more counts support this clonotype. Here the CDR3 DNA reads TGTGCCAGCAGCTTTAGGACAGGAAGGAACGCGAACACTGAAGCTTTCTTT. This encodes CASSFRTGRNANTEAFF. This chain uses TRBV7-8 with TRBJ1-1; 7 bases are shared with TRBD1. The CDR3 runs 17 residues. Trimming removed 3 bases from V and 1 base from J; junction bases left unmatched: 11. Germline V lookup: CDR1 SGHVS, CDR2 FQNEAQ. Combining the CDR3 with reference TRBV7-8 and TRBJ1-1 gives the whole variable domain GAGVSQSPRYKVAKRGQDVALRCDPISGHVSLFWYQQALGQGPEFLTYFQNEAQLDKSGLPSDRFFAERPEGSVSTLKIQRTQQEDSAVYLCASSFRTGRNANTEAFFGQGTRLTVV.

This clonotype was counted a few times. The rearrangement links TRBV19 to TRBJ1-1; tentatively, D is TRBD1 (6 bases). The V gene lost 6 bases and the J gene lost 4 bases, with 21 bases spanning the gap. The CDR3 is made up of 16 amino acids. Germline lookup yields CDR1 LNHDA and CDR2 SQIVND (reference sequence). The DNA for the CDR3 is TGTGCCAGTAGACATCGCGGTGGGGGCGGTGGCACTGAAGCTTTCTTT. It is translated as CASRHRGGGGGTEAFF.

This clonotype was counted many times. The chain uses TRBV6-2 or TRBV6-3 and TRBJ2-2, with D perhaps TRBD1 (6 bases). V lost 6 bases and J 3 bases, leaving 11 bases between the germline ends. The CDR3 extends over 14 amino acids. Germline V gene lookup returns CDR1 MNHEY and CDR2 SVGEGT. The CDR3 region is CASSRTGYTGELFF. In DNA form, the CDR3 reads TGTGCCAGCAGCCGTACAGGGTACACCGGGGAGCTGTTTTTT.

This clonotype has just a few counts. In nucleotides, the CDR3 is TGTGCCAGCAGTCGCGCGGAAGACCGGGGCTACACCTTC. As protein: CASSRAEDRGYTF. The V gene is TRBV5-6, the J gene TRBJ1-2; D gene unclear. Trimming pared 5 bases from V and 8 bases from J, leaving 16 bases between. This CDR3 is 13 amino acids long. The V gene's germline CDR1 is SGHDT and CDR2 YYEEEE.